This entry lists 21 T cell receptor beta chains sequenced from one sample in a study of beta chain features in type 1 diabetes. Notes on the study in general: In all four CD4+ subsets, TCRB CDR3 length was significantly, moderately reduced in type 1 diabetes.

Sequencing targeted expressed TCRB transcripts, as all isolated RNA had been reverse transcribed. Here immunoSEQ multiplex PCR was the method, and the copy in TCRdb shows in-frame clones only, minus some. The top ten clones hold about 0.7% of a sample with about 160,000 clones, approximately 8.8% of them seen once. These TCRs' antigens remain unknown. Specimen: central memory CD4+ T cells from blood. The origin of the receptors is a woman in her 30s with type 1 diabetes.

The chain combines TRBV14 with TRBJ1-2; TRBD1 agrees at 10 bases. Germline values: CDR1 SGHDN, CDR2 FVKESK. The ends lost 1 base at V and 8 bases at J; junction bases unmatched: 4. The CDR3 extends over 14 amino acids. The CDR3 here is CASSQAGTGVGYTF. Here the CDR3 DNA reads TGTGCCAGCAGCCAAGCCGGGACAGGGGTGGGCTACACCTTC. Filled out from reference TRBV14 and TRBJ1-2, the complete variable domain reads EAGVTQFPSHSVIEKGQTVTLRCDPISGHDNLYWYRRVMGKEIKFLLHFVKESKQDESGMPNNRFLAERTGGTYSTLKVQPAELEDSGVYFCASSQAGTGVGYTFGSGTRLTVV.

The rearrangement joins TRBV28 to TRBJ2-1; the match to TRBD2 covers 11 bases. This CDR3 comprises 17 residues. Trimming took 4 bases from V and 5 from J; bases not matched to a gene: 10. Per the germline V gene, CDR1 is MDHEN and CDR2 is SYDVKM. The CDR3 DNA sequence: TGTGCCAGCAGTTATGAAACTAGCGGGAGCCCGGACAATGAGCAGTTCTTC. It encodes CASSYETSGSPDNEQFF.

V and J are TRBV28 and TRBJ1-5, with D maybe TRBD1 (6 bases). Trimming left V 7 bases short and J 1 base short, with 14 bases between. Germline CDR1 MDHEN, CDR2 SYDVKM. The CDR3 is 15 residues long. This CDR3 is CASTPQGTSNQPQHF. In nucleotides, the CDR3 is TGTGCCAGCACCCCACAGGGTACAAGCAATCAGCCCCAGCATTTT.

This clone was observed a few times. The chain recombines TRBV30 with TRBJ2-1, with 10 bases identical to TRBD2. The CDR3 extends over 14 amino acids. The junction had 0 bases not matched to a gene; V was cut back by 3 bases and J by 1 base. From germline, CDR1 is GTSNPN and CDR2 SVGIG (reference sequence). This CDR3 reads CAWRTSGSYNEQFF. The CDR3 bases are TGTGCCTGGAGGACTAGCGGGTCCTACAATGAGCAGTTCTTC.

The chain has TRBV6-6 and TRBJ1-5; tentatively, D is TRBD1 (6 bases). Germline assignment: CDR1 MNHNY and CDR2 SVGAGI (reference sequence). The CDR3 has 14 amino acids. With 9 bases removed from V and 1 base from J, the gap between germline ends came to 13 bases. CDR3 DNA: TGTGCCAGTAACATTCAGGGGAGCAATCAGCCCCAGCATTTT. Residues: CASNIQGSNQPQHF.

This sequence joins TRBV5-1 and TRBJ1-1; no definite D call. The CDR3 extends over 13 amino acids. The germline V gene has CDR1 SGHRS and CDR2 YFSETQ. V was clipped by 2 bases and J by 0 bases, with 5 bases between them. The CDR3 reads CASSFGLNTEAFF. CDR3 bases: TGCGCCAGCAGCTTCGGTCTGAACACTGAAGCTTTCTTT.

Remarks on this clone: Other DNA sequences in the same sample also yield this CDR3. J is TRBJ2-7 and V is TRBV27, with 8 bases identical to TRBD1. CDR1 and CDR2 (germline): MNHEY, SMNVEV (reference sequence). The ends lost 3 bases at V and 7 bases at J; junction bases unmatched: 5. CDR3 length equals 13 residues. CDR3 coding DNA: TGTGCCAGCAGTTTGCAGGGGGCGGGTGAGCAGTACTTC. This sequence encodes CASSLQGAGEQYF.

The gene calls are TRBV6-5 and TRBJ2-7, with 9 bases lining up with TRBD2. CDR3 size: 15 residues. V gave up 2 bases and J gave up 6 bases; unmatched junction bases: 8. The germline CDR1 and CDR2 sequences are MNHEY and SVGAGI. The CDR3 reads CASSYGSLAGSEQYF. The CDR3 DNA reads as TGTGCCAGCAGTTACGGCTCCCTAGCGGGATCCGAGCAGTACTTC.

The chain carries TRBV5-1 and TRBJ1-2; D not certain. CDR3 length: 14 amino acids. V was clipped by 0 bases and J by 4 bases, with 10 bases between them. CDR1 SGHRS and CDR2 YFSETQ come from the germline V gene. The CDR3: CASSLAQSVYGYTF. The CDR3 DNA reads as TGCGCCAGCAGCTTGGCCCAGTCCGTCTATGGCTACACCTTC.

This clone was counted between two and nine times. The CDR3 sequence is CASNPTGQETQYF. For the CDR3, the DNA is TGTGCCAGCAACCCGACAGGACAAGAGACCCAGTACTTC. The chain has TRBV2 and TRBJ2-5; a weak D match, TRBD1 (6 bases). From germline, CDR1 is SNHLY and CDR2 FYNNEI. The CDR3 is 13 amino acids. With 7 bases removed from V and 2 bases from J, the gap between germline ends came to 11 bases.

This clone was counted a few times. The rearrangement uses TRBV7-2 and TRBJ2-5; the D gene is possibly TRBD2 (5 bases). Trimming removed 5 bases from V and 8 bases from J, with 18 bases in between. The CDR3 is made up of 14 amino acids. Per germline, CDR1 SGHTA and CDR2 FQGNSA. This CDR3 is CASSTSGSAGTQYF. Written as DNA, the CDR3 is TGTGCCAGCAGCACCTCGGGGTCCGCAGGTACCCAGTACTTC.

This clone was seen a single time. This chain uses TRBV19 with TRBJ1-1; 9 nucleotides agree with TRBD1. Germline CDR1 and CDR2: LNHDA and SQIVND (reference sequence). This CDR3 has 14 residues. J lost 7 bases, V lost 10 bases, and 13 bases had no gene match. CDR3 region: CATCSRQGEGEAFF. Written as DNA, the CDR3 is TGTGCCACCTGCTCTCGACAGGGGGAAGGTGAAGCTTTCTTT.

The gene calls are TRBV5-4 and TRBJ1-4, with a possible D match to TRBD1 (5 bases). Germline lookup yields CDR1 SGHNT and CDR2 YYREEE (reference sequence). There are 15 residues in the CDR3. V gave up 1 base and J gave up 6 bases, with 13 bases separating them. CDR3 residues: CASSLYLGGDEKLFF. CDR3 bases: TGTGCCAGCAGCTTGTATCTGGGAGGGGATGAAAAACTGTTTTTT. The variable domain in full, with the rest retrieved from reference TRBV5-4 and TRBJ1-4, is ETGVTQSPTHLIKTRGQQVTLRCSSQSGHNTVSWYQQALGQGPQFIFQYYREEENGRGNFPPRFSGLQFPNYSSELNVNALELDDSALYLCASSLYLGGDEKLFFGSGTQLSVL.

The CDR3 DNA is TGTGCCAGCCTCACGGCTGCAGGGAACACTGAAGCTTTCTTT. Amino acid sequence: CASLTAAGNTEAFF. This chain uses TRBV18 with TRBJ1-1; D gene uncertain. Trimming left V 8 bases short and J 1 base short, with 14 bases between. This CDR3 is built from 14 residues. The germline CDR1 and CDR2 sequences are KGHSH and LQKENI.

The table lists this clone with a count of one. The rearrangement joins TRBV7-9 to TRBJ2-3, with D possibly TRBD1 on 5 matching bases. Germline V CDR1 and CDR2: SEHNR, FQNEAQ (reference sequence). The length of the CDR3 is 14 residues. Trimming cost V 3 bases and J 5 bases, with 12 bases left between them. The CDR3: CASSFQGLLDTQYF. Written as DNA, the CDR3 is TGTGCCAGCAGCTTCCAGGGATTGTTAGATACGCAGTATTTT.

This clone was recorded a few times. The chain carries TRBV2 and TRBJ2-2; D is perhaps TRBD2 (5 bases). V was clipped by 6 bases and J by 4 bases, with 15 bases between them. Germline lookup yields CDR1 SNHLY and CDR2 FYNNEI. The length of the CDR3 is 15 residues. This chain's CDR3 is CASRLSGPLTGELFF. CDR3 sequence (DNA): TGTGCCAGCAGATTGAGCGGTCCTCTCACCGGGGAGCTGTTTTTT.

This clone was counted only a few times. The chain employs TRBV11-3 and TRBJ2-5; maybe TRBD1 (6 bases). Trimming took off 5 bases at V and 2 bases at J, with 12 bases between the two ends. Germline CDR1 SGHNT, CDR2 YENEEA. The CDR3 consists of 14 residues. The CDR3 nucleotides are TGTGCCAGCAGCCACGACAGGAATCAAGAGACCCAGTACTTC. It is translated as CASSHDRNQETQYF. Based on the CDR3 plus reference TRBV11-3 and TRBJ2-5, the full variable domain is EAGVVQSPRYKIIEKKQPVAFWCNPISGHNTLYWYLQNLGQGPELLIRYENEEAVDDSQLPKDRFSAERLKGVDSTLKIQPAELGDSAVYLCASSHDRNQETQYFGPGTRLLVL.

The chain employs TRBV30 and TRBJ1-2; D not certain. Germline V gene sequence: CDR1 GTSNPN, CDR2 SVGIG (reference sequence). The V and J ends lost 0 bases and 2 bases respectively, with 10 bases between them. There are 14 residues in the CDR3. CDR3 sequence reads: CAWSVGILNYGYTF. DNA of the CDR3: TGTGCCTGGAGTGTTGGCATCCTGAACTATGGCTACACCTTC.

V is TRBV5-6 and J is TRBJ2-1, with 9 bases that match TRBD2. Germline values: CDR1 SGHDT, CDR2 YYEEEE. CDR3 size: 14 residues. The ends lost 7 bases at V and 7 bases at J; junction bases unmatched: 9. In nucleotides, the CDR3 is TGTGCCAGCTCCCGCGGGAGGGCTTTAAATGAGCAGTTCTTC. Its protein is CASSRGRALNEQFF.

V usage is TRBV25-1 and J usage is TRBJ2-3; possible D gene TRBD1, 6 bases. This CDR3 comprises 14 residues. Germline V lookup: CDR1 MGHDK, CDR2 SYGVNS. The V gene lost 3 bases and the J gene lost 4 bases, with 11 bases spanning the gap. CDR3 amino acids: CASSDLDSPDTQYF. The CDR3 DNA follows: TGTGCCAGCAGTGATCTGGACAGCCCAGATACGCAGTATTTT.

The gene calls are TRBV9 and TRBJ2-5; TRBD2 matches at 10 bases. Losses at the gene ends were 0 bases for V and 5 bases for J; bases not matched to a gene: 10. CDR1 is SGDLS, CDR2 YYNGEE, per germline. This CDR3 has 17 amino acids. DNA for the CDR3: TGTGCCAGCAGCGTAGATAAACGGGGACTAGCGAGGGAGACCCAGTACTTC. Protein sequence: CASSVDKRGLARETQYF.